Listed below are T cell receptor beta chains from one sample, sequenced in a study of blood T cells in healthy people across ages. From the 5' RACE reads, TCRdb called clonotypes with MiXCR, one entry per CDR3 protein. The table records 1.5 million to 2 million distinct CDR3 sequences, 25% to 30% of them present only once. Sequencing was done on a sample of blood. The source is a woman aged 25-40 years in good health. The CDR3 runs from the conserved cysteine through the conserved F or W. A D gene is named only where the DNA matches it firmly. Not all rows give a size; the values are once, few, many and, for expanded clones, a class.

clone size: -
J gene: TRBJ2-7
D gene: -
V gene: TRBV5-1
CDR3 DNA: TGCGCCAGCAGCTTGGGCTCGTGGGACAATGAGCAGTACTTC
CDR3 protein: CASSLGSWDNEQYF

clone size: few
J gene: TRBJ1-5
D gene: -
V gene: TRBV7-2
CDR3 DNA: TGTGCCAGCAGCCCCTACCGCGATCAGCCCCAGCATTTT
CDR3 protein: CASSPYRDQPQHF

clone size: -
J gene: TRBJ1-2
D gene: -
V gene: TRBV4-1
CDR3 DNA: TGCGCCAGCAGCCAAGATCTTAATATGATCCCTAGCTATGGCTACACCTTC
CDR3 protein: CASSQDLNMIPSYGYTF

clone size: -
J gene: TRBJ1-2
D gene: TRBD1
V gene: TRBV6-5
CDR3 DNA: TGTGCCAGCAGTTCGGCAGGGGGCGGGAGTGGCTACACCTTC
CDR3 protein: CASSSAGGGSGYTF

clone size: -
J gene: TRBJ1-1
D gene: -
V gene: TRBV7-2
CDR3 DNA: TGTGCCAGCAGCTTAGCGATTCCGGGGACGAACACTGAAGCTTTCTTT
CDR3 protein: CASSLAIPGTNTEAFF

clone size: many
J gene: TRBJ2-7
D gene: -
V gene: TRBV6-5
CDR3 DNA: TGTGCCAGCAGTTACTCGACAGACCCCTCCTACGAGCAGTACTTC
CDR3 protein: CASSYSTDPSYEQYF

clone size: -
J gene: TRBJ1-2
D gene: -
V gene: TRBV28
CDR3 DNA: TGTGCCAGCAGTTTTGCGGGGCGCTTGGATGGCTACACCTTC
CDR3 protein: CASSFAGRLDGYTF

clone size: few
J gene: TRBJ2-1
D gene: TRBD2
V gene: TRBV3-1
CDR3 DNA: TGTGCCAGCAGCCGGCAAGCGGGACCCTACAATGAGCAGTTCTTC
CDR3 protein: CASSRQAGPYNEQFF

clone size: -
J gene: TRBJ1-2
D gene: -
V gene: TRBV30
CDR3 DNA: TGTGCCTGGAGTGTAGTCCCCGGGGGCTACACCTTC
CDR3 protein: CAWSVVPGGYTF

clone size: many
J gene: TRBJ2-7
D gene: -
V gene: TRBV18
CDR3 DNA: TGTGCCAGCAGCCCAGGGAGCTCCTACGAGCAGTACTTC
CDR3 protein: CASSPGSSYEQYF

clone size: -
J gene: TRBJ1-2
D gene: TRBD1
V gene: TRBV6-6
CDR3 DNA: TGTGCCAGCAGTTCCGCGACAGGGTCATCGACTAACTATGGCTACACCTTC
CDR3 protein: CASSSATGSSTNYGYTF

clone size: many
J gene: TRBJ2-5
D gene: TRBD2
V gene: TRBV29-1
CDR3 DNA: TGCAGCGTCGGGGGGGCATCCGAAGAGACCCAGTACTTC
CDR3 protein: CSVGGASEETQYF

clone size: many
J gene: TRBJ2-7
D gene: -
V gene: TRBV6-5
CDR3 DNA: TGTGCCAGCAGTTCCGATGGGTGGGGGGCTTACTACGAGCAGTACTTC
CDR3 protein: CASSSDGWGAYYEQYF

clone size: -
J gene: TRBJ2-7
D gene: TRBD2
V gene: TRBV2
CDR3 DNA: TGTGTCAGCGGGGATATGAGCTACGAGCAGTACTTC
CDR3 protein: CVSGDMSYEQYF

clone size: -
J gene: TRBJ2-1
D gene: TRBD2
V gene: TRBV4-1
CDR3 DNA: TGCGCCAGCAGCCAAACCACCGGGAGGTCCTACAATGAGCAGTTCTTC
CDR3 protein: CASSQTTGRSYNEQFF

clone size: -
J gene: TRBJ1-5
D gene: TRBD1
V gene: TRBV20-1
CDR3 DNA: TGCAGTGCTAATACAGGGGGCTATAGCAATCAGCCCCAGCATTTT
CDR3 protein: CSANTGGYSNQPQHF

clone size: -
J gene: TRBJ2-5
D gene: -
V gene: TRBV7-2
CDR3 DNA: TGTGCCAGCAGCGAGAACTCCGGAAGGACCCAGTACTTC
CDR3 protein: CASSENSGRTQYF

clone size: few
J gene: TRBJ2-3
D gene: -
V gene: TRBV3-1
CDR3 DNA: TGTGCCAGCAGCCAAGCGCGGCAGCAGTATTTT
CDR3 protein: CASSQARQQYF

clone size: once
J gene: TRBJ2-7
D gene: -
V gene: TRBV3-1
CDR3 DNA: TGTGCCAGCAGCCAAGCGTCTCACGGAACCTACGAGCAGTACTTC
CDR3 protein: CASSQASHGTYEQYF

clone size: -
J gene: TRBJ1-1
D gene: -
V gene: TRBV7-6
CDR3 DNA: TGTGCCAGCAGCTCACAGGGTTGGACTGAAGCTTTCTTT
CDR3 protein: CASSSQGWTEAFF

clone size: -
J gene: TRBJ2-3
D gene: TRBD1
V gene: TRBV20-1
CDR3 DNA: TGCAGTGCTAGTCGACGGGACAGCAGTACAGATACGCAGTATTTT
CDR3 protein: CSASRRDSSTDTQYF

clone size: many
J gene: TRBJ2-7
D gene: -
V gene: TRBV12-3/TRBV12-4
CDR3 DNA: TGTGCCAGCAGACCGATCAGCGGAGGGAGCTACGAGCAGTACTTC
CDR3 protein: CASRPISGGSYEQYF